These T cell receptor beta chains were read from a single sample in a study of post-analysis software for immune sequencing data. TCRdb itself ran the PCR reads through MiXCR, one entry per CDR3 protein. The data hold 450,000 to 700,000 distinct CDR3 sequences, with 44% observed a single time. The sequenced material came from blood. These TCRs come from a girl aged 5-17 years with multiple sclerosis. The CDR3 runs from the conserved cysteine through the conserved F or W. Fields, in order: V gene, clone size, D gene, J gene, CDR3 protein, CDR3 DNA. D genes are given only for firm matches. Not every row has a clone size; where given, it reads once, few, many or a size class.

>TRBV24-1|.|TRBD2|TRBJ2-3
CATSEATSGGHTDTQYF
TGTGCCACCAGTGAAGCTACTAGCGGGGGTCACACAGATACGCAGTATTTT
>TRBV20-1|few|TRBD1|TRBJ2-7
CSAGPGGTGGYEQYF
TGCAGTGCTGGCCCCGGGGGGACAGGGGGCTACGAGCAGTACTTC
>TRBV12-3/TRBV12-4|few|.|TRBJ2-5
CASTSALETQYF
TGTGCCAGCACAAGCGCCCTAGAGACCCAGTACTTC
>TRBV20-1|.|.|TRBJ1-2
CSAGDSNYGYTF
TGCAGTGCTGGCGACAGTAACTATGGCTACACCTTC
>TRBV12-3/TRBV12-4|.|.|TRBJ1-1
CASRREDTEAFF
TGTGCCAGCAGAAGGGAGGACACTGAAGCTTTCTTT
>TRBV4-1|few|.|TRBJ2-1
CASSQVELYSYNEQFF
TGCGCCAGCAGCCAAGTGGAATTGTACTCCTACAATGAGCAGTTCTTC
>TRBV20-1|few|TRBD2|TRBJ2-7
CSAGTSEVYEQYF
TGCAGTGCCGGGACTAGCGAGGTCTACGAGCAGTACTTC
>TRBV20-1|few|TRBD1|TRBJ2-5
CSARDYGGQGAAQETQYF
TGCAGTGCTAGAGATTACGGCGGACAGGGGGCCGCACAAGAGACCCAGTACTTC
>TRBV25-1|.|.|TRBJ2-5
CASSVLDQGSRETQYF
TGTGCCAGCAGTGTATTGGATCAGGGGAGCCGAGAGACCCAGTACTTC
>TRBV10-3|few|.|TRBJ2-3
CAAGRGDTQYF
TGTGCCGCTGGAAGAGGGGATACGCAGTATTTT
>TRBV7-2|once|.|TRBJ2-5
CASSKDSSQETQYF
TGTGCCAGCAGCAAGGACAGTAGCCAAGAGACCCAGTACTTC